These T cell receptor beta chains were read from a single sample in a study of lymphopenia after photon versus proton radiotherapy. TCRdb's table, derived via immunoSEQ multiplex PCR, lists solely in-frame clones and lacks some. The data contain approximately 71,000 clones, roughly 93% of them singletons. The sample here was peripheral blood, taken from a patient treated with photon-based radiotherapy. These receptors were collected from a woman in her 70s with pancreatic cancer. Each CDR3 is given with its conserved first and last residue. D genes are given only for firm matches. Clone size is stated in some rows and not others, as once, few, many or a class when expanded.

cdr3_aa: CAISESERTGEGEQYF; cdr3_nt: TGTGCCATCAGTGAGTCGGAAAGGACAGGGGAGGGAGAGCAGTACTTC; v_call: TRBV10-3; d_call: TRBD1; j_call: TRBJ2-7; clone_size: -
cdr3_aa: CASSLFSRRQYF; cdr3_nt: TGTGCCAGCAGTTTGTTTAGCCGGAGGCAGTACTTC; v_call: TRBV28; d_call: -; j_call: TRBJ2-7; clone_size: -
cdr3_aa: CSVGPRETQYF; cdr3_nt: TGCAGCGTTGGTCCGCGTGAGACCCAGTACTTC; v_call: TRBV29-1; d_call: -; j_call: TRBJ2-5; clone_size: -
cdr3_aa: CASSIEGNEQFF; cdr3_nt: TGTGCCAGCAGCATTGAGGGAAATGAGCAGTTCTTC; v_call: TRBV7-2; d_call: -; j_call: TRBJ2-1; clone_size: -
cdr3_aa: CASSPRVNEKLFF; cdr3_nt: TGTGCCAGCTCACCCCGGGTTAATGAAAAACTGTTTTTT; v_call: TRBV18; d_call: -; j_call: TRBJ1-4; clone_size: once
cdr3_aa: CASSPGGNEQYF; cdr3_nt: TGTGCCAGCTCACCGGGGGGGAACGAGCAGTACTTC; v_call: TRBV18; d_call: TRBD2; j_call: TRBJ2-7; clone_size: -
cdr3_aa: CASSLGEFSNQPQHF; cdr3_nt: TGTGCCAGCAGCTTAGGGGAATTTAGCAATCAGCCCCAGCATTTT; v_call: TRBV7-8; d_call: -; j_call: TRBJ1-5; clone_size: -
cdr3_aa: CAWVDRGYGYTF; cdr3_nt: TGTGCCTGGGTAGACAGGGGTTATGGCTACACCTTC; v_call: TRBV30; d_call: TRBD1; j_call: TRBJ1-2; clone_size: -
cdr3_aa: CATREGIAGADTQYF; cdr3_nt: TGTGCCACCCGGGAGGGGATAGCGGGAGCAGATACGCAGTATTTT; v_call: TRBV28; d_call: TRBD2; j_call: TRBJ2-3; clone_size: -
cdr3_aa: CASSQTGPPSTDTQYF; cdr3_nt: TGCGCCAGCAGTCAAACGGGGCCCCCTAGCACAGATACGCAGTATTTT; v_call: TRBV4-3; d_call: -; j_call: TRBJ2-3; clone_size: -
cdr3_aa: CASSSRGVFDSYNEQFF; cdr3_nt: TGTGCCAGCAGCTCAAGGGGGGTCTTTGACTCCTACAATGAGCAGTTCTTC; v_call: TRBV7-9; d_call: -; j_call: TRBJ2-1; clone_size: once
cdr3_aa: CASSSEEREGPETQYF; cdr3_nt: TGTGCCAGCAGTTCCGAAGAGCGGGAGGGCCCAGAGACCCAGTACTTC; v_call: TRBV7-9; d_call: TRBD2; j_call: TRBJ2-5; clone_size: -
cdr3_aa: CSVGAGAPGELFF; cdr3_nt: TGCAGCGTGGGAGCGGGAGCTCCCGGGGAGCTGTTTTTT; v_call: TRBV29-1; d_call: TRBD2; j_call: TRBJ2-2; clone_size: -
cdr3_aa: CASRETTADTQYF; cdr3_nt: TGTGCCAGCAGGGAAACTACGGCGGATACGCAGTATTTT; v_call: TRBV6-5; d_call: -; j_call: TRBJ2-3; clone_size: -
cdr3_aa: CASSQLRERANVLTF; cdr3_nt: TGTGCCAGCAGCCAATTACGCGAGAGGGCCAACGTCCTGACTTTC; v_call: TRBV7-2; d_call: -; j_call: TRBJ2-6; clone_size: -
cdr3_aa: CASSPEWSGSTDTQYF; cdr3_nt: TGTGCCAGCTCACCTGAATGGAGCGGGAGCACAGATACGCAGTATTTT; v_call: TRBV18; d_call: -; j_call: TRBJ2-3; clone_size: once
cdr3_aa: CASSEGPEREQFF; cdr3_nt: TGTGCCAGCAGCGAAGGGCCGGAGCGTGAGCAGTTCTTC; v_call: TRBV7-8; d_call: -; j_call: TRBJ2-1; clone_size: -
cdr3_aa: CASTEPRTGGRYEQYF; cdr3_nt: TGTGCCAGCACCGAACCCAGGACAGGGGGCAGATACGAGCAGTACTTC; v_call: TRBV28; d_call: TRBD1; j_call: TRBJ2-7; clone_size: -
cdr3_aa: CASSPTRRGARNTIYF; cdr3_nt: TGTGCCAGCAGCCCAACCCGCCGGGGTGCGCGAAACACCATATATTTT; v_call: TRBV13; d_call: -; j_call: TRBJ1-3; clone_size: -
cdr3_aa: CASSEARGETQYF; cdr3_nt: TGTGCCAGCAGTGAAGCCAGGGGGGAGACCCAGTACTTC; v_call: TRBV2; d_call: TRBD1; j_call: TRBJ2-5; clone_size: few
cdr3_aa: CASSLGLAGGRDEQFF; cdr3_nt: TGTGCCAGCAGCTTGGGACTAGCGGGAGGCAGGGATGAGCAGTTCTTC; v_call: TRBV5-4; d_call: TRBD2; j_call: TRBJ2-1; clone_size: -
cdr3_aa: CASSQFRRAVSYNEQFF; cdr3_nt: TGTGCCAGCAGCCAATTTAGGAGGGCAGTTTCCTACAATGAGCAGTTCTTC; v_call: TRBV14; d_call: -; j_call: TRBJ2-1; clone_size: -
cdr3_aa: CASSVSSGYADTQYF; cdr3_nt: TGTGCCAGCAGCGTCAGTAGCGGGTACGCAGATACGCAGTATTTT; v_call: TRBV9; d_call: TRBD2; j_call: TRBJ2-3; clone_size: once
cdr3_aa: CASIGTGPTGNTIYF; cdr3_nt: TGTGCCAGCATTGGGACAGGCCCTACAGGAAACACCATATATTTT; v_call: TRBV11-3; d_call: TRBD1; j_call: TRBJ1-3; clone_size: -
cdr3_aa: CASSSPGPMGKVDTQYF; cdr3_nt: TGTGCCAGTAGTAGCCCGGGACCCATGGGGAAGGTGGATACGCAGTATTTT; v_call: TRBV19; d_call: -; j_call: TRBJ2-3; clone_size: -
cdr3_aa: CASSRRGRTGGNSGEQYF; cdr3_nt: TGCGCCAGCAGCCGGAGGGGTCGGACAGGGGGCAACTCGGGCGAGCAGTACTTC; v_call: TRBV5-1; d_call: TRBD1; j_call: TRBJ2-7; clone_size: -
cdr3_aa: CASSVVWGPPTEAFF; cdr3_nt: TGTGCCAGCAGCGTAGTCTGGGGGCCTCCCACTGAAGCTTTCTTT; v_call: TRBV9; d_call: -; j_call: TRBJ1-1; clone_size: -
cdr3_aa: CASSQSLLQGGNQPQHF; cdr3_nt: TGCGCCAGCAGCCAAAGCTTACTCCAGGGAGGCAATCAGCCCCAGCATTTT; v_call: TRBV4-3; d_call: -; j_call: TRBJ1-5; clone_size: -
cdr3_aa: CASSPLGLPSYNEQFF; cdr3_nt: TGTGCCAGTAGTCCCCTGGGGCTGCCGAGCTACAATGAGCAGTTCTTC; v_call: TRBV19; d_call: -; j_call: TRBJ2-1; clone_size: -
cdr3_aa: CASSKGTVETQYF; cdr3_nt: TGTGCCAGTAGTAAAGGGACAGTCGAGACCCAGTACTTC; v_call: TRBV19; d_call: TRBD1; j_call: TRBJ2-5; clone_size: -
cdr3_aa: CASSLMGEKSTEAFF; cdr3_nt: TGCGCCAGCAGCTTGATGGGGGAAAAGAGCACTGAAGCTTTCTTT; v_call: TRBV5-1; d_call: -; j_call: TRBJ1-1; clone_size: -
cdr3_aa: CASSILHREVSNQPQHF; cdr3_nt: TGTGCCAGTAGTATTCTCCACAGGGAAGTCAGCAATCAGCCCCAGCATTTT; v_call: TRBV19; d_call: -; j_call: TRBJ1-5; clone_size: -
cdr3_aa: CASSLGLPRRDTQYF; cdr3_nt: TGCGCCAGCAGCTTGGGGCTTCCACGGCGAGATACGCAGTATTTT; v_call: TRBV5-1; d_call: -; j_call: TRBJ2-3; clone_size: -
cdr3_aa: CASQTGPTEAFF; cdr3_nt: TGTGCCAGTCAGACAGGGCCCACTGAAGCTTTCTTT; v_call: TRBV27; d_call: TRBD1; j_call: TRBJ1-1; clone_size: -
cdr3_aa: CASTYSGGSNEQFF; cdr3_nt: TGTGCCAGCACCTACAGCGGGGGCAGCAATGAGCAGTTCTTC; v_call: TRBV28; d_call: TRBD2; j_call: TRBJ2-1; clone_size: -
cdr3_aa: CASSLGDRGRYYEQYF; cdr3_nt: TGTGCCAGCAGCTTGGGGGACAGGGGGCGATACTACGAGCAGTACTTC; v_call: TRBV5-6; d_call: TRBD1; j_call: TRBJ2-7; clone_size: few
cdr3_aa: CASSLDFASGSLEQFF; cdr3_nt: TGTGCCAGCAGCTTAGACTTCGCTAGCGGGAGTCTTGAGCAGTTCTTC; v_call: TRBV7-8; d_call: TRBD2; j_call: TRBJ2-1; clone_size: few
cdr3_aa: CASSYWGEGYNEQFF; cdr3_nt: TGTGCCAGCAGTTATTGGGGGGAGGGCTACAATGAGCAGTTCTTC; v_call: TRBV27; d_call: TRBD2; j_call: TRBJ2-1; clone_size: -
cdr3_aa: CASSGPSGNTIYF; cdr3_nt: TGTGCCAGCAGCGGCCCCTCTGGAAACACCATATATTTT; v_call: TRBV11-2; d_call: -; j_call: TRBJ1-3; clone_size: -
cdr3_aa: CASSQQRETQYF; cdr3_nt: TGTGCCAGCAGCCAACAGCGAGAGACCCAGTACTTC; v_call: TRBV5-4; d_call: -; j_call: TRBJ2-5; clone_size: -
cdr3_aa: CASSLSGAGETQYF; cdr3_nt: TGTGCCAGCAGCTTATCGGGAGCGGGAGAGACCCAGTACTTC; v_call: TRBV7-9; d_call: -; j_call: TRBJ2-5; clone_size: -
cdr3_aa: CASSHLTSGKGETQYF; cdr3_nt: TGTGCCAGCAGCCACTTGACTAGCGGGAAGGGAGAGACCCAGTACTTC; v_call: TRBV5-6; d_call: TRBD2; j_call: TRBJ2-5; clone_size: -
cdr3_aa: CASSFPNRPGGGNEQFF; cdr3_nt: TGTGCCAGCAGCTTCCCCAACAGGCCGGGAGGCGGCAATGAGCAGTTCTTC; v_call: TRBV5-4; d_call: TRBD2; j_call: TRBJ2-1; clone_size: -
cdr3_aa: CASSLQGVGEKLFF; cdr3_nt: TGTGCCAGCAGTTTACAGGGGGTGGGTGAAAAACTGTTTTTT; v_call: TRBV27; d_call: TRBD1; j_call: TRBJ1-4; clone_size: -
cdr3_aa: CASSQGWGGGYEQYF; cdr3_nt: TGTGCCAGCAGCCAGGGTTGGGGTGGTGGATACGAGCAGTACTTC; v_call: TRBV7-2; d_call: -; j_call: TRBJ2-7; clone_size: -